The 23 T cell receptor beta chains below all came from one sample that was sequenced in a study of cytomegalovirus exposure and HLA in healthy donors. PCR used 60 Vbeta primers and 13 Jbeta primers. Libraries were prepared by immunoSEQ multiplex PCR; TCRdb keeps only in-frame clonotypes and omits some of them. The sample records about 170,000 clones, around four fifths being singletons. The sample consisted of PBMCs. These receptors originate from a female donor in good health and CMV-seronegative.

The genes are TRBV7-8 and TRBJ2-7, with 11 bases fitting TRBD2. CDR3 length equals 16 residues. J was trimmed by 3 bases and V by 1 base; bases with no gene match: 5. The V gene's germline CDR1 is SGHVS and CDR2 FQNEAQ. CDR3 in amino acids: CASSLVGSGRVYEQYF. The CDR3 DNA reads TGTGCCAGCAGCTTAGTGGGTAGCGGGAGGGTCTACGAGCAGTACTTC.

This clone has just a few counts. DNA of the CDR3: TGTGCCAGCTCACCTAACGGGATCTCCTACGAGCAGTACTTC. Residues: CASSPNGISYEQYF. The chain employs TRBV18 and TRBJ2-7, with D perhaps matching TRBD2 (5 bases). The germline V gene encodes CDR1 KGHSH and CDR2 LQKENI. This CDR3 comprises 14 residues. Trimming left V 3 bases short and J 0 bases short, with 9 bases between.

The chain recombines TRBV27 with TRBJ1-1; tentative D call: TRBD1 (6 bases). Trimming cost V 2 bases and J 0 bases, with 7 bases left between them. This CDR3 region has 14 residues. The germline CDR1 and CDR2 sequences are MNHEY and SMNVEV (reference sequence). Here the CDR3 reads CASSLRGMNTEAFF. CDR3 DNA: TGTGCCAGCAGTTTAAGGGGGATGAACACTGAAGCTTTCTTT.

This clone was seen more than once but under ten times. J is TRBJ2-1 and V is TRBV5-1; 7 positions agree with TRBD2. This CDR3 contains 17 residues. Trimming at V came to 0 bases and at J to 0 bases, leaving 6 bases not matched to a gene. Germline V CDR1 and CDR2: SGHRS, YFSETQ. The CDR3 is CASSLGTGGLSYNEQFF. For the CDR3, the DNA is TGCGCCAGCAGCTTGGGAACGGGGGGTCTCTCCTACAATGAGCAGTTCTTC.

The chain couples TRBV10-3 to TRBJ1-2; a possible D gene is TRBD1 (6 bases). The CDR3 is made up of 13 amino acids. In germline, CDR1 is ENHRY, CDR2 SYGVKD. Deletions cut 7 bases from V and 4 bases from J, with 13 bases between. Here the CDR3 reads CAITLGQFYGYTF. The CDR3 coding sequence is TGTGCCATCACCCTAGGACAGTTCTATGGCTACACCTTC.

The V and J genes are TRBV28 and TRBJ2-7; tentatively, D is TRBD2 (5 bases). CDR3 length equals 14 residues. Trimming pared 2 bases from V and 4 bases from J, leaving 12 bases between. From germline, CDR1 is MDHEN and CDR2 SYDVKM. CDR3 in amino acids: CASSLGLAPYEQYF. The CDR3 bases are TGTGCCAGCAGTTTAGGCCTAGCCCCATACGAGCAGTACTTC.

CDR3 loop: CAGIRVCETQYF. The DNA of the CDR3 is TGTGCCGGAATCAGGGTCTGCGAGACCCAGTACTTC. The chain links TRBV27 to TRBJ2-5, with D possibly TRBD1 on 5 matching bases. Germline V CDR1 and CDR2: MNHEY, SMNVEV (reference sequence). This CDR3 spans 12 amino acids. The germline V and J ends were trimmed by 11 bases and 5 bases, with 15 bases remaining between them.

The chain links TRBV6-6 to TRBJ2-7; 7 bases line up with TRBD2. CDR3 length: 15 amino acids. Germline-derived CDR1 and CDR2 are MNHNY and SVGAGI (reference sequence). Germline trimming cut 0 bases from V and 6 bases from J; bases unmatched to any gene: 8. The CDR3 reads CASSYSGGGGIEQYF. In DNA, the CDR3 is TGTGCCAGCAGTTACTCGGGGGGGGGAGGCATCGAGCAGTACTTC.

The chain employs TRBV10-3 and TRBJ2-1, with 11 bases that match TRBD2. Germline assignment: CDR1 ENHRY and CDR2 SYGVKD. V dropped 4 bases and J dropped 7; count of bases not matched to a gene: 6. CDR3 length: 15 residues. The CDR3 bases are TGTGCCATCAGTGGTCCGGGACTAGCGGTTAATGAGCAGTTCTTC. It codes for CAISGPGLAVNEQFF.

To note about this clone: The same CDR3 arises from other DNA sequences in this sample as well. The rearrangement joins TRBV6-6 to TRBJ2-5; 12 bases align to TRBD2. The V gene's germline CDR1 is MNHNY and CDR2 SVGAGI (reference sequence). The CDR3 totals 15 residues. Losses at the gene ends were 7 bases for V and 7 bases for J; bases not matched to a gene: 10. The CDR3 DNA reads as TGTGCCAGCATCGCTAGCGGGGGGGGAGGAGCGACCCAGTACTTC. This codes for CASIASGGGGATQYF.

The V gene is TRBV7-2, the J gene TRBJ2-5; D perhaps matches TRBD2 (6 bases). This CDR3 is built from 14 residues. Germline V gene data show CDR1 as SGHTA and CDR2 as FQGNSA. Trimming cost V 2 bases and J 4 bases, with 11 bases left between them. The DNA for the CDR3 is TGTGCCAGCAGCTTAAACCCCGGGGGAGAGACCCAGTACTTC. It translates to CASSLNPGGETQYF.

CDR3 loop: CASSGRGSSSGYTF. The CDR3 DNA sequence: TGTGCCAGCAGTGGTCGGGGTTCTAGCTCTGGCTACACCTTC. The chain joins TRBV2 to TRBJ1-2; no clear D gene. Germline V gives CDR1 SNHLY, CDR2 FYNNEI. V gave up 4 bases and J gave up 7 bases, with 16 bases separating them. There are 14 residues in the CDR3.

As concerns this clone: The sample contains more than one DNA sequence encoding this CDR3. V and J are TRBV6-5 and TRBJ2-5, with 7 bases fitting TRBD2. Germline CDR1 MNHEY, CDR2 SVGAGI. The CDR3 is 13 residues long. V was pared by 3 bases and J by 5 bases, with 3 bases of the junction left unmatched. The CDR3 sequence: CASSYLGGETQYF. DNA for the CDR3: TGTGCCAGCAGTTATTTGGGGGGGGAGACCCAGTACTTC.

The chain links TRBV9 to TRBJ2-3; TRBD2 matches 9 bases. CDR1 is SGDLS and CDR2 is YYNGEE in the germline V gene. The V segment lost 3 bases and the J segment 1 base; nucleotides outside the gene matches: 3. The CDR3 extends over 15 amino acids. The CDR3 sequence is CASSARTSGTDTQYF. In nucleotides, the CDR3 is TGTGCCAGCAGCGCAAGGACTAGCGGCACAGATACGCAGTATTTT.

The genes are TRBV9 and TRBJ2-1; TRBD1 is a possible D gene (6 bases). The CDR3 is 15 residues long. Trimming left V 5 bases short and J 1 base short, with 13 bases between. CDR1 is SGDLS, CDR2 YYNGEE, per germline. This CDR3 is CASSPRDKSYNEQFF. The CDR3 DNA reads TGTGCCAGCAGTCCTCGGGACAAATCCTACAATGAGCAGTTCTTC.

The chain has TRBV7-9 and TRBJ1-3; the D is unclear. CDR3 size: 17 residues. Germline V gene data show CDR1 as SEHNR and CDR2 as FQNEAQ (reference sequence). The V end lost 5 bases, the J end lost 0 bases, and 17 bases lay between the germline ends. CDR3 in amino acids: CASSADRRTFSGNTIYF. The CDR3 coding sequence is TGTGCCAGCAGCGCGGACCGGCGGACTTTCTCTGGAAACACCATATATTTT.

This sequence joins TRBV14 and TRBJ1-1; the D gene is possibly TRBD1 (5 bases). With 4 bases removed from V and 4 bases from J, the gap between germline ends came to 10 bases. Looked up from germline, CDR1 is SGHDN and CDR2 is FVKESK. The CDR3 extends over 13 amino acids. The CDR3 DNA sequence: TGTGCCAGCAGCCTTCTCAGGGCCACTGAAGCTTTCTTT. Its translation: CASSLLRATEAFF.

In this sample, this clone turned up once. This rearrangement joins TRBV5-1 to TRBJ2-1, with 8 bases aligning to TRBD2. Unmatched junction bases numbered 5, after V lost 3 bases and J lost 6 bases. The CDR3 has 14 residues. Germline values: CDR1 SGHRS, CDR2 YFSETQ. The CDR3 region has the DNA TGCGCCAGCAGCTCTACCGGGACTAGCAATGAGCAGTTCTTC. This codes for CASSSTGTSNEQFF.

This chain links TRBV11-2 with TRBJ1-1, with D unclear. V was trimmed by 3 bases and J by 2 bases, leaving 7 bases between them. CDR1 and CDR2 (germline): SGHAT, FQNNGV. The CDR3 totals 13 residues. For the CDR3, the DNA is TGTGCCAGCAGCTTCGCGGGTAACACTGAAGCTTTCTTT. Protein product: CASSFAGNTEAFF.

This clone was seen a few times. The gene calls are TRBV19 and TRBJ2-3; D gene uncertain. V gave up 10 bases and J gave up 4 bases, with 15 bases separating them. The CDR3 contains 13 residues. The V gene's germline CDR1 is LNHDA and CDR2 SQIVND (reference sequence). As DNA, the CDR3 is TGTGCCACCAGAAGTCCCCGGGCAGATACGCAGTATTTT. Translated: CATRSPRADTQYF.

This rearrangement joins TRBV6-5 to TRBJ2-7; possible D gene TRBD2, 5 bases. The CDR3 runs 15 residues. The V gene's germline CDR1 is MNHEY and CDR2 SVGAGI. Trimming left V 7 bases short and J 0 bases short, with 16 bases between. In DNA, the CDR3 is TGTGCCAGCAAAGGTGGACTTGACGACTCCTACGAGCAGTACTTC. Its translation is CASKGGLDDSYEQYF.

The chain has TRBV30 and TRBJ1-5; a possible D gene is TRBD1 (5 bases). Germline CDR1 and CDR2: GTSNPN and SVGIG (reference sequence). This CDR3 comprises 12 residues. Trimming took off 2 bases at V and 7 bases at J, with 9 bases between the two ends. CDR3 sequence reads: CAWSWGEQPQHF. In nucleotides, the CDR3 is TGTGCCTGGAGTTGGGGGGAGCAGCCCCAGCATTTT.

The chain has TRBV5-6 and TRBJ2-5; 9 bases are a match to TRBD2. Germline V gene data show CDR1 as SGHDT and CDR2 as YYEEEE. V shed 7 bases and J 2 bases; nucleotides not matched to a gene: 9. The CDR3 consists of 15 residues. The CDR3 nucleotides are TGTGCCAGCGTTTTTGGACTAGCGTTTCAAGAGACCCAGTACTTC. The encoded protein is CASVFGLAFQETQYF.